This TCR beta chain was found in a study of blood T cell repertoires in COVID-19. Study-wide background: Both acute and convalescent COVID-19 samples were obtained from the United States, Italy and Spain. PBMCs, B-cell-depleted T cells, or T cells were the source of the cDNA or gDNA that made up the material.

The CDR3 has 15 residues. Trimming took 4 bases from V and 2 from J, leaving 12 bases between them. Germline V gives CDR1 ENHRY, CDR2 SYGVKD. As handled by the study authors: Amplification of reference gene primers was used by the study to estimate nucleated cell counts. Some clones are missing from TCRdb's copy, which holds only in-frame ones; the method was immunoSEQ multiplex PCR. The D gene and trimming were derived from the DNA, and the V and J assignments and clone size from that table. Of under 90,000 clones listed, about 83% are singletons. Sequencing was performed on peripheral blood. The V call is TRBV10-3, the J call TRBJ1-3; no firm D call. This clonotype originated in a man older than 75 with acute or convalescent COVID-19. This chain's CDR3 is CAISAVERTGNTIYF. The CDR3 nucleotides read TGTGCCATCAGTGCGGTAGAAAGAACTGGAAACACCATATATTTT.